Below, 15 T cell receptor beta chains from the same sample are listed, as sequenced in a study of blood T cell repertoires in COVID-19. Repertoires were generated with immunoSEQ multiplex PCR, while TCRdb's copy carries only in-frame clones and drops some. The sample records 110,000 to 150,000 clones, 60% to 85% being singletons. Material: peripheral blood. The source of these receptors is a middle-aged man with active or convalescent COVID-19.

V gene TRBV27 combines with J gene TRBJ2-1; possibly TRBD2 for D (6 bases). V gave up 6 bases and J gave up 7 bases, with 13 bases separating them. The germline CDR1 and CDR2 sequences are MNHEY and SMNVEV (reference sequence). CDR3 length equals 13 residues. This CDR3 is CASSQWGGNEQFF. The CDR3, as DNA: TGTGCCAGCAGCCAATGGGGAGGTAATGAGCAGTTCTTC.

The CDR3 loop is CASSLGDTSYEQYF. CDR3 DNA sequence: TGTGCCAGCAGCTTAGGGGACACCTCCTACGAGCAGTACTTC. The chain recombines TRBV7-8 with TRBJ2-7; a possible D gene is TRBD1 (6 bases). Germline V lookup: CDR1 SGHVS, CDR2 FQNEAQ. The length of the CDR3 is 14 residues. Deletions cut 1 base from V and 0 bases from J, with 7 bases between.

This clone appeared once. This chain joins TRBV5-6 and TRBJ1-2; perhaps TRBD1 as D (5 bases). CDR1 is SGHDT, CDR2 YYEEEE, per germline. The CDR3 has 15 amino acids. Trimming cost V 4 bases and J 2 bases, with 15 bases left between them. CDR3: CASSPLMGQNYGYTF. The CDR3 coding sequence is TGTGCCAGCAGCCCATTAATGGGGCAAAACTATGGCTACACCTTC.

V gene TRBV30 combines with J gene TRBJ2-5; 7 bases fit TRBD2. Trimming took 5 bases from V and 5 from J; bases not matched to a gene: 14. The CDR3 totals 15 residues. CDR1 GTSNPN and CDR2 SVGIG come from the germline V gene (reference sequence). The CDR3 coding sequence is TGTGCCTGGTCCACCGACTTAAGGGAGGGGGAGACCCAGTACTTC. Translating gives CAWSTDLREGETQYF.

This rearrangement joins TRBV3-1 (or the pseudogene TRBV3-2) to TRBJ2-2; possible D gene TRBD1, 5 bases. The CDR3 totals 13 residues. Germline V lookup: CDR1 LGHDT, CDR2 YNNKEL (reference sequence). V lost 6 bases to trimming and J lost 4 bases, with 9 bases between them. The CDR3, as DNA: TGTGCCAGCAGACAGGACGCCACCGGGGAGCTGTTTTTT. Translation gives CASRQDATGELFF.

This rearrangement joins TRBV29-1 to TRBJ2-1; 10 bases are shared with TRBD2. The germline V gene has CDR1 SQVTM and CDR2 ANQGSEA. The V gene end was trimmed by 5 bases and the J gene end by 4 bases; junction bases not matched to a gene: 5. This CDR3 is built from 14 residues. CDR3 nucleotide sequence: TGCAGCGTTCCGACTAGCGGGTCTTACAATGAGCAGTTCTTC. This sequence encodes CSVPTSGSYNEQFF.

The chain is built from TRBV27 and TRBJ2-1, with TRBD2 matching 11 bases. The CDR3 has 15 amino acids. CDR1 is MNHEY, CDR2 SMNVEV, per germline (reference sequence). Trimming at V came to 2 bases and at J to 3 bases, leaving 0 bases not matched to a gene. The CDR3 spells CASSLGTSGYNEQFF. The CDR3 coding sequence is TGTGCCAGCAGTTTAGGGACTAGCGGCTACAATGAGCAGTTCTTC.

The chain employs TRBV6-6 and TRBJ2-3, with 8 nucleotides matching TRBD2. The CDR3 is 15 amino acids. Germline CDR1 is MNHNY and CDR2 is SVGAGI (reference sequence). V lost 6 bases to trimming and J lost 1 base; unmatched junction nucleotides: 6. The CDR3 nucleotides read TGTGCCAGCAGCCGAGCGGGGGTGGGCACAGATACGCAGTATTTT. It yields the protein CASSRAGVGTDTQYF.

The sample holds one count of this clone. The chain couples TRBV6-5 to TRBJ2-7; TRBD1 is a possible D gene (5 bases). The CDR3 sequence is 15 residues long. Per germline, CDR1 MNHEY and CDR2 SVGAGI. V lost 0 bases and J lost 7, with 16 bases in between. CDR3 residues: CASSYSTGTLGEQYF. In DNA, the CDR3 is TGTGCCAGCAGTTACTCAACAGGTACCCTCGGGGAGCAGTACTTC.

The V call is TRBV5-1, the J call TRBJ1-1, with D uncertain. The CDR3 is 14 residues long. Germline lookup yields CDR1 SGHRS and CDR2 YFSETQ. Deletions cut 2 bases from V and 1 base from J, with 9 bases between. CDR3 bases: TGCGCCAGCAGCTTCTCCTCGCGGAACACTGAAGCTTTCTTT. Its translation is CASSFSSRNTEAFF.

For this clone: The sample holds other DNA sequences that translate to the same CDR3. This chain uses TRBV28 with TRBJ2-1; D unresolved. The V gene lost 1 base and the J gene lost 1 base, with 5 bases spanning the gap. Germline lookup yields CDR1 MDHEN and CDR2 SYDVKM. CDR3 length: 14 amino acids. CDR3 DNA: TGTGCCAGCAGTTTATCCGGGTCCTACAATGAGCAGTTCTTC. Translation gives CASSLSGSYNEQFF.

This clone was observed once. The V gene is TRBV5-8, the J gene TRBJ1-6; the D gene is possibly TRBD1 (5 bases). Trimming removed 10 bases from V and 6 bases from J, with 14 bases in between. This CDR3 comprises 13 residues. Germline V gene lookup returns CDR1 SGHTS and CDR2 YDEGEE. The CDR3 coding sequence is TGTGCCTCTCGGGGGAGAGCTAATTCACCCCTCCACTTT. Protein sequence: CASRGRANSPLHF.

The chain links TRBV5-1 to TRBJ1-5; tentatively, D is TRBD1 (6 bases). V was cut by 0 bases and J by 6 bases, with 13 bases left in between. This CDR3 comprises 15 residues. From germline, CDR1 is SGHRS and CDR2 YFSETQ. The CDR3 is CASSLASGERQPQHF. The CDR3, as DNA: TGCGCCAGCAGCTTGGCCTCAGGGGAGCGTCAGCCCCAGCATTTT.

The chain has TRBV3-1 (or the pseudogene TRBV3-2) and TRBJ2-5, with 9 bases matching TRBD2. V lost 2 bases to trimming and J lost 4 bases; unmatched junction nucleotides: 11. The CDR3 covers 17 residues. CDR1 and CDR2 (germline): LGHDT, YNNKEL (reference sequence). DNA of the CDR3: TGTGCCAGCAGCCAACTGACTAGCGGTAGCCTCCGAGAGACCCAGTACTTC. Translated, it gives CASSQLTSGSLRETQYF.

The CDR3 sequence is CASSSLAVNTGELFF. For the CDR3, the DNA is TGTGCCAGCAGTTCTCTAGCGGTAAACACCGGGGAGCTGTTTTTT. V and J are TRBV27 and TRBJ2-2; 7 bases fit TRBD2. CDR1 is MNHEY and CDR2 is SMNVEV in the germline V gene (reference sequence). CDR3 length: 15 residues. V gave up 4 bases and J gave up 2 bases; unmatched junction bases: 4.